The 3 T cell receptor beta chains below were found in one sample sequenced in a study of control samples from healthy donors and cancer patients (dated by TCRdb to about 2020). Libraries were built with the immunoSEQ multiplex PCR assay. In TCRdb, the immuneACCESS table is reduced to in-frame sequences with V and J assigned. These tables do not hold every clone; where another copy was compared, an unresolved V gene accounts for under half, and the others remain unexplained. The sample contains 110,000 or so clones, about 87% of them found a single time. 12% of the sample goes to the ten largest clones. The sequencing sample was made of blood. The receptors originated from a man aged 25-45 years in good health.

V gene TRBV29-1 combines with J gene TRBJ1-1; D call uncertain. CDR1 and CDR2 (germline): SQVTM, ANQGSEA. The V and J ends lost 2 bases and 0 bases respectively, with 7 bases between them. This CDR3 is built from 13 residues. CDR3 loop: CSVEREMNTEAFF. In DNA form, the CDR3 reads TGCAGCGTTGAACGAGAGATGAACACTGAAGCTTTCTTT.

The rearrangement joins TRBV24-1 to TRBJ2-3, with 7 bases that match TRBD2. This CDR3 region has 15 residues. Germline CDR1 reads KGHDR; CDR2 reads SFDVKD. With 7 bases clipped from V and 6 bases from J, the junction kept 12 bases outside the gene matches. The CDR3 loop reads CATSRRGNRADTQYF. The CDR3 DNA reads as TGTGCCACCAGCCGGCGGGGGAACCGTGCCGATACGCAGTATTTT.

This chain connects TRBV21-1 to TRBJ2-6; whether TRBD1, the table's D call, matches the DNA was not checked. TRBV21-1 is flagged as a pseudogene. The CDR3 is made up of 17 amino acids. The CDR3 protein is CASSSPRTDSRANVLTF. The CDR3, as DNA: TGTGCCAGCAGCTCTCCTAGGACAGACTCTAGGGCCAACGTCCTGACTTTC.